Sequencing of this T cell receptor beta chain was carried out in a study of identical twins. Whole-study results and caveats: Memory repertoires showed no such pattern, whereas abundant cord blood beta clonotypes carried fewer insertions. Models underpredicted monozygotic twin sharing of out-of-frame TCR alpha.

This clonotype was observed a handful of times. Its specificity is unknown. CDR3 length: 16 amino acids. The trim removed 5 bases at V and 3 bases at J, leaving 7 bases unmatched. The germline gives CDR1 SEHNR, CDR2 FQNEAQ (reference sequence). TCRdb reprocessed the 5' RACE reads with MiXCR, giving one entry per CDR3 protein. Of around 280,000 distinct CDR3 sequences detected, 8% to 9% appear once; the ten largest clones hold around 2.1%. The same sample was also studied in work on yellow fever vaccine responses in identical twins.

The sample taken for sequencing was memory (CD45RO+) T cells sorted from blood. This clonotype was sampled from a young woman in good health. The chain carries TRBV7-9 and TRBJ2-7; 13 nucleotides match TRBD2. CDR3 nucleotide sequence: TGTGCCAGCAGCCTTCTACGACTAGCGGGAGGCTACGAGCAGTACTTC. Translating gives CASSLLRLAGGYEQYF.